Sequencing of this T cell receptor (beta chain) was carried out in a study of blood T cell repertoires in COVID-19. Whole-study context: The origin of the acute and convalescent COVID-19 samples was the United States, Italy and Spain. PBMCs, B-cell-depleted T cells, or T cells provided the cDNA or gDNA that made up the material.

Profiled with immunoSEQ multiplex PCR; TCRdb holds only in-frame clones, not every one. The sample carries some 320,000 clones, 85% recorded once. The TCR originated in a woman between 25 and 40 years old who had been exposed to COVID-19. Sample: PBMCs or T cells enriched from blood (not recorded which).

CDR3 sequence reads: CASSSTGSYGYTF. CDR3 sequence (DNA): TGTGCCAGCAGTTCTACAGGGAGCTATGGCTACACCTTC. The chain has TRBV7-9 and TRBJ1-2; D perhaps matches TRBD1 (6 bases). The V end lost 6 bases, the J end lost 4 bases, and 12 bases lay between the germline ends. The CDR3 is 13 residues long. Per the germline V gene, CDR1 is SEHNR and CDR2 is FQNEAQ (reference sequence).